This T cell receptor beta chain emerged from a study of shared clonotypes between healthy human individuals. Study outcomes and limitations: Naive subsets tended to show greater estimated richness than memory subsets.

As concerns this clone: Its antigen remains unknown.

Germline CDR1 MGHDK, CDR2 SYGVNS. V shed 5 bases and J shed 5 bases, with 14 bases lying between them. The CDR3 loop spans 14 amino acids. The table came from immunoSEQ multiplex PCR; TCRdb's copy has only in-frame clones and leaves some out. The repertoire consists of over a million clones, with 96% occurring once and the leading ten covering over 1%. The sequenced sample consisted of naive CD4+ T cells sorted from blood. Subset here: CD45RA+ positively selected. The sequence derives from a man aged 30 to 45 in good health. This chain joins TRBV25-1 and TRBJ2-3; D is undetermined. CDR3 in DNA: TGTGCCAGCAGTCCTCGGACCGTCGGAGATACGCAGTATTTT. As protein: CASSPRTVGDTQYF.